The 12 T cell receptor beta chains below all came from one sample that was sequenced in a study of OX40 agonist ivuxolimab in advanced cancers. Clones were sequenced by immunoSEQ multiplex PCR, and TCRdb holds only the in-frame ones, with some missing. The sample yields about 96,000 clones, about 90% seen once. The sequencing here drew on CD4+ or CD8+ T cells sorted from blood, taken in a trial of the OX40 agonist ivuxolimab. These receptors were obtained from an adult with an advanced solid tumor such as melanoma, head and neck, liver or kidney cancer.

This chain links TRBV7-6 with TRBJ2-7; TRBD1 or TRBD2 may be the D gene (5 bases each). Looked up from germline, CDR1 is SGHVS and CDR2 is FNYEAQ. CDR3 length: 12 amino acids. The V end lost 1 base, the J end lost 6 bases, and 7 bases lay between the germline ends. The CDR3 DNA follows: TGTGCCAGCAGCTTAGGAGGGGCCGAGCAGTACTTC. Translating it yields CASSLGGAEQYF. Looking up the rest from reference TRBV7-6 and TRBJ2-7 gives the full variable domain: GAGVSQSPRYKVTKRGQDVALRCDPISGHVSLYWYRQALGQGPEFLTYFNYEAQQDKSGLPNDRFSAERPEGSISTLTIQRTEQRDSAMYRCASSLGGAEQYFGPGTRLTVT.

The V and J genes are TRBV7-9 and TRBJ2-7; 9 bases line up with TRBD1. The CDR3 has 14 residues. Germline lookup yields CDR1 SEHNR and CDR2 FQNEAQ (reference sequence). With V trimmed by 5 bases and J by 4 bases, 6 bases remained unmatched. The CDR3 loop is CASSVGQGLYEQYF. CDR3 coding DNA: TGTGCCAGCAGCGTAGGACAGGGGTTGTACGAGCAGTACTTC.

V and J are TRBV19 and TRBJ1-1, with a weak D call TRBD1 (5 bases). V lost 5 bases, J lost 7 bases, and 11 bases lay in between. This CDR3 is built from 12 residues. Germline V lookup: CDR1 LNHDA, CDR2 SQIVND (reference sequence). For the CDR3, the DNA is TGTGCCAGTAGTCTAACCAGGGTTGAAGCTTTCTTT. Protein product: CASSLTRVEAFF.

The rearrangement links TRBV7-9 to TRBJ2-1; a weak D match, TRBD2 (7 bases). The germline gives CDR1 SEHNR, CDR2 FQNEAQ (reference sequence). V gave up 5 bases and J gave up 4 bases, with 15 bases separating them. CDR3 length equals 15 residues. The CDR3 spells CASSLRGGSYNEQFF. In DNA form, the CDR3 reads TGTGCCAGCAGCCTGAGGGGGGGGAGTTACAATGAGCAGTTCTTC.

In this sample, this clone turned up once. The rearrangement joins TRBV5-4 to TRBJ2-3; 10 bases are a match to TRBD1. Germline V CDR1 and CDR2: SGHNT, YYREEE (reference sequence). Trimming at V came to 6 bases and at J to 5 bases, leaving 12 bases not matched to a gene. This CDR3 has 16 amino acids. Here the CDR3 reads CASTPSGQGMGDTQYF. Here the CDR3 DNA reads TGTGCCAGCACCCCGTCGGGACAGGGGATGGGAGATACGCAGTATTTT.

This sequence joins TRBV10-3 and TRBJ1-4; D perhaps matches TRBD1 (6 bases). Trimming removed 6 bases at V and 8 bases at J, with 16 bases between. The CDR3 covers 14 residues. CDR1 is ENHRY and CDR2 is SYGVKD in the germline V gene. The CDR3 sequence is CAIRDYREGEKLFF. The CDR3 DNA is TGTGCCATCAGGGACTACAGGGAGGGAGAAAAACTGTTTTTT.

The CDR3 DNA follows: TGTGCCAGCAGGCAGGGGGGGGAGACCCAGTACTTC. It is translated as CASRQGGETQYF. The genes are TRBV7-2 and TRBJ2-5, with D perhaps assigned TRBD1 or TRBD2 (7 bases each). Germline V CDR1 and CDR2: SGHTA, FQGNSA. Trimming left V 6 bases short and J 5 bases short, with 10 bases between. The CDR3 totals 12 residues.

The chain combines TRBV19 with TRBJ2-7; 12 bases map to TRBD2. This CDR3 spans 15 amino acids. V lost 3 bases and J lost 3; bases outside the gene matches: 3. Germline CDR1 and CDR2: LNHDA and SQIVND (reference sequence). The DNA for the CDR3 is TGTGCCAGTAGTATGGGGACTAGCGGGTACTACGAGCAGTACTTC. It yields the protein CASSMGTSGYYEQYF.

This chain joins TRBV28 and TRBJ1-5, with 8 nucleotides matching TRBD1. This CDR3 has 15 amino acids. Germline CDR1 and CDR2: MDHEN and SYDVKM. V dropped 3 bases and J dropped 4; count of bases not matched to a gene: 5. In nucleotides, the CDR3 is TGTGCCAGCAGTTTCCCCGACAGGGGAAATCAGCCCCAGCATTTT. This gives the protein CASSFPDRGNQPQHF.

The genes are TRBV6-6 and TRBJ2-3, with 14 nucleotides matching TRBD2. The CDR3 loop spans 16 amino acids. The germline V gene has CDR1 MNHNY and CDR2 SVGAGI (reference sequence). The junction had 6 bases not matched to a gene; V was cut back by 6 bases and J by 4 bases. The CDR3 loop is CASSRGLAGASDTQYF. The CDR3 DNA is TGTGCCAGCAGCCGGGGACTAGCGGGAGCTTCAGATACGCAGTATTTT.

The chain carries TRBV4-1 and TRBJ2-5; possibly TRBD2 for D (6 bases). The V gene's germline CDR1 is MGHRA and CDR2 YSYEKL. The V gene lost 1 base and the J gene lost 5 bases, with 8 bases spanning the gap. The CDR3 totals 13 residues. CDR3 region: CASSQAGGETQYF. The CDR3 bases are TGCGCCAGCAGCCAAGCAGGAGGGGAGACCCAGTACTTC.

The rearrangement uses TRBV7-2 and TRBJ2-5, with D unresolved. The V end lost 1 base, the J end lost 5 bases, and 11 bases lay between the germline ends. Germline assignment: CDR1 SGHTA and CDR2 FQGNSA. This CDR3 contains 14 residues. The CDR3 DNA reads TGTGCCAGCAGCTTAGGACGAGAGACCGAGACCCAGTACTTC. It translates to CASSLGRETETQYF.